These 19 T cell receptor beta chains were sequenced from one sample in a study of blood T cell repertoires in COVID-19. Profiling relied on immunoSEQ multiplex PCR, and the TCRdb table lists in-frame clones only, not all of them. The sample records 100,000 to 150,000 clones, around 76% being singletons. The sample consisted of peripheral blood. Receptors were obtained from a man aged 60 to 69 with acute or convalescent COVID-19.

This clone came up a few times. V and J are TRBV29-1 and TRBJ1-2, with a tentative D call TRBD1 (6 bases). This CDR3 spans 14 amino acids. Germline CDR1 reads SQVTM; CDR2 reads ANQGSEA. Trimming stripped 7 bases from V and 1 base from J, with 16 bases between. The DNA of the CDR3 is TGCAGCGCTCTTCCGGGACAACGTAACTATGGCTACACCTTC. Translation gives CSALPGQRNYGYTF. Variable domain in full (rest from reference TRBV29-1 and TRBJ1-2): SAVISQKPSRDICQRGTSLTIQCQVDSQVTMMFWYRQQPGQSLTLIATANQGSEATYESGFVIDKFPISRPNLTFSTLTVSNMSPEDSSIYLCSALPGQRNYGYTFGSGTRLTVV.

The chain carries TRBV3-1 (or the pseudogene TRBV3-2) and TRBJ2-3; 10 positions agree with TRBD2. CDR3 size: 19 residues. Unmatched junction bases numbered 16, after V lost 4 bases and J lost 3 bases. Germline V gene data show CDR1 as LGHDT and CDR2 as YNNKEL (reference sequence). DNA of the CDR3: TGTGCCAGCAGCCCTAGGAGGAGAGGTAGCGGGGGGTTTACAGATACGCAGTATTTT. Its protein is CASSPRRRGSGGFTDTQYF.

The chain recombines TRBV3-1 (or the pseudogene TRBV3-2) with TRBJ2-1; 9 bases agree with TRBD2. Germline loops: CDR1 LGHDT, CDR2 YNNKEL (reference sequence). CDR3 length: 17 amino acids. The V gene end was trimmed by 3 bases and the J gene end by 2 bases; junction bases not matched to a gene: 8. In DNA, the CDR3 is TGTGCCAGCAGCCACGACCAGACTAGCGGCACCTACAATGAGCAGTTCTTC. Amino acid sequence: CASSHDQTSGTYNEQFF.

This rearrangement joins TRBV9 to TRBJ2-7, with TRBD2 matching over 7 bases. This CDR3 region has 13 residues. Germline loops: CDR1 SGDLS, CDR2 YYNGEE. The V and J ends lost 5 bases and 2 bases, in that order; junction bases with no gene match: 4. This CDR3 is CASSSGRPYEQYF. Written as DNA, the CDR3 is TGTGCCAGCAGTAGCGGGCGACCCTACGAGCAGTACTTC.

This clone was found once. The V call is TRBV6-6, the J call TRBJ2-7, with 12 bases fitting TRBD2. Germline V lookup: CDR1 MNHNY, CDR2 SVGAGI (reference sequence). Germline trimming cut 0 bases from V and 11 bases from J; bases unmatched to any gene: 8. This CDR3 is built from 15 residues. The CDR3 DNA reads TGTGCCAGCAGTTACTCGTCTAGCGGGAGGGCTCCCGAGTACTTC. Amino acid sequence: CASSYSSSGRAPEYF.

This clone occurred many times. The chain uses TRBV3-1 (or the pseudogene TRBV3-2) and TRBJ2-5; weak D call: TRBD2 (6 bases). Between the trimmed V and J ends, which lost 1 base and 4 bases, there was a span of 10 bases. The CDR3 is 14 amino acids. CDR1 is LGHDT, CDR2 YNNKEL, per germline (reference sequence). The CDR3 DNA reads as TGTGCCAGCAGCCAAGCCCTGGAGGGAGAGACCCAGTACTTC. Its translation is CASSQALEGETQYF.

The chain links TRBV6-5 to TRBJ2-1; the match to TRBD1 covers 7 bases. The CDR3 has 13 amino acids. The trim removed 7 bases at V and 5 bases at J, leaving 5 bases unmatched. Germline loops: CDR1 MNHEY, CDR2 SVGAGI. The CDR3 bases are TGTGCCAGCACCAGGGGGTTTAACAATGAGCAGTTCTTC. Protein: CASTRGFNNEQFF.

This clone was picked up a small number of times. V is TRBV25-1 and J is TRBJ1-1; D may be TRBD1 (5 bases). Germline V gene lookup returns CDR1 MGHDK and CDR2 SYGVNS. The CDR3 extends over 14 amino acids. Deletions cut 6 bases from V and 11 bases from J, with 22 bases between. CDR3 residues: CASRSRPGHGGAFF. Here the CDR3 DNA reads TGTGCCAGCAGATCCCGCCCCGGACACGGTGGGGCTTTCTTT. Supplemented by reference TRBV25-1 and TRBJ1-1, the full variable domain reads EADIYQTPRYLVIGTGKKITLECSQTMGHDKMYWYQQDPGMELHLIHYSYGVNSTEKGDLSSESTVSRIRTEHFPLTLESARPSHTSQYLCASRSRPGHGGAFFGQGTRLTVV.

This clone was recorded a few times. V usage is TRBV5-8 and J usage is TRBJ1-2; D may be TRBD1 (6 bases). The CDR3 length is 14 residues. Trimming left V 1 base short and J 7 bases short, with 14 bases between. Germline CDR1 SGHTS, CDR2 YDEGEE. The CDR3 DNA follows: TGTGCCAGCAGCTTGACGGGGACCAGGGGTGGCTACACCTTC. Translated, it gives CASSLTGTRGGYTF. Complete variable domain (other parts from reference TRBV5-8 and TRBJ1-2): EAGVTQSPTHLIKTRGQQATLRCSPISGHTSVYWYQQALGLGLQFLLWYDEGEERNRGNFPPRFSGRQFPNYSSELNVNALELEDSALYLCASSLTGTRGGYTFGSGTRLTVV.

The V gene is TRBV18, the J gene TRBJ1-5; 10 bases agree with TRBD1. The germline V gene has CDR1 KGHSH and CDR2 LQKENI. The CDR3 is 17 amino acids. The V and J ends lost 3 bases and 1 base, in that order; junction bases with no gene match: 6. This CDR3 reads CASSPRDRGISNQPQHF. The CDR3 DNA follows: TGTGCCAGCTCACCTCGGGACAGGGGAATAAGCAATCAGCCCCAGCATTTT.

This clone was detected only a few times. The chain uses TRBV27 and TRBJ1-2; 7 nucleotides align to TRBD1. J was trimmed by 1 base and V by 8 bases; bases with no gene match: 10. CDR1 is MNHEY, CDR2 SMNVEV, per germline (reference sequence). The CDR3 contains 15 residues. The CDR3 sequence: CASGEVAGGNYGYTF. In DNA form, the CDR3 reads TGTGCCAGCGGAGAGGTGGCAGGGGGTAACTATGGCTACACCTTC.

The V call is TRBV27, the J call TRBJ2-1; 13 nucleotides align to TRBD2. The CDR3 has 16 amino acids. V lost 7 bases to trimming and J lost 4 bases; unmatched junction nucleotides: 7. Per germline, CDR1 MNHEY and CDR2 SMNVEV (reference sequence). DNA for the CDR3: TGTGCCAGCATTTCGACTAGCGGGAGGATATACAATGAGCAGTTCTTC. Translation gives CASISTSGRIYNEQFF.

The gene calls are TRBV7-4 and TRBJ1-2; D gene unclear. Germline V gene sequence: CDR1 SGHVT, CDR2 SQSDAQ. The CDR3 spans 11 residues. V was pared by 3 bases and J by 3 bases, with 2 bases between. As DNA, the CDR3 is TGTGCCAGCAGCTTCTACTATGGCTACACCTTC. It translates to CASSFYYGYTF.

The chain carries TRBV14 and TRBJ2-1, with 7 bases fitting TRBD1. Germline V lookup: CDR1 SGHDN, CDR2 FVKESK. The CDR3 length is 14 residues. V shed 0 bases and J 9 bases; nucleotides not matched to a gene: 5. The CDR3 region has the DNA TGTGCCAGCAGCCAAGATCACAGGGGCACTGAGCAGTTCTTC. Its protein is CASSQDHRGTEQFF.

The V gene is TRBV6-5, the J gene TRBJ1-2, with 10 bases matching TRBD1. Germline CDR1 MNHEY, CDR2 SVGAGI. Unmatched junction bases numbered 7, after V lost 6 bases and J lost 3 bases. The CDR3 is made up of 15 amino acids. The CDR3, as DNA: TGTGCCAGCAGCCAACCCGGGACAGGGGACTATGGCTACACCTTC. Translation gives CASSQPGTGDYGYTF.

This chain links TRBV30 with TRBJ2-2; D is possibly TRBD2 (6 bases). The germline V gene has CDR1 GTSNPN and CDR2 SVGIG (reference sequence). The V and J ends lost 1 base and 6 bases respectively, with 9 bases between them. The CDR3 has 13 amino acids. The CDR3 region is CAWSASVPGELFF. The CDR3, as DNA: TGTGCCTGGAGTGCTAGCGTTCCCGGGGAGCTGTTTTTT.

This chain uses TRBV3-1 (or the pseudogene TRBV3-2) with TRBJ2-1; 9 bases match TRBD2. Trimming cost V 2 bases and J 10 bases; bases outside gene matches: 9. Looked up from germline, CDR1 is LGHDT and CDR2 is YNNKEL (reference sequence). The CDR3 has 15 residues. The CDR3 DNA follows: TGTGCCAGCAGCCAACTTTTCGCGGGAGGGCGAGAGCAGTTCTTC. Protein product: CASSQLFAGGREQFF.

This clone has just one count. The V gene is TRBV3-1 (or the pseudogene TRBV3-2), the J gene TRBJ2-1, with 8 bases lining up with TRBD2. The CDR3 loop spans 15 amino acids. CDR1 LGHDT and CDR2 YNNKEL come from the germline V gene (reference sequence). V dropped 1 base and J dropped 10; count of bases not matched to a gene: 9. CDR3 bases: TGTGCCAGCAGCCAAGGACTAGCGCGCCCCCAAGAGCAGTTCTTC. Protein sequence: CASSQGLARPQEQFF.

The chain carries TRBV27 and TRBJ1-5; 8 bases match TRBD1. This CDR3 comprises 17 residues. V dropped 6 bases and J dropped 1; count of bases not matched to a gene: 11. CDR1 is MNHEY, CDR2 SMNVEV, per germline (reference sequence). CDR3 amino acids: CASRSNGQGISNQPQHF. For the CDR3, the DNA is TGTGCCAGCAGATCCAACGGACAGGGAATAAGCAATCAGCCCCAGCATTTT.